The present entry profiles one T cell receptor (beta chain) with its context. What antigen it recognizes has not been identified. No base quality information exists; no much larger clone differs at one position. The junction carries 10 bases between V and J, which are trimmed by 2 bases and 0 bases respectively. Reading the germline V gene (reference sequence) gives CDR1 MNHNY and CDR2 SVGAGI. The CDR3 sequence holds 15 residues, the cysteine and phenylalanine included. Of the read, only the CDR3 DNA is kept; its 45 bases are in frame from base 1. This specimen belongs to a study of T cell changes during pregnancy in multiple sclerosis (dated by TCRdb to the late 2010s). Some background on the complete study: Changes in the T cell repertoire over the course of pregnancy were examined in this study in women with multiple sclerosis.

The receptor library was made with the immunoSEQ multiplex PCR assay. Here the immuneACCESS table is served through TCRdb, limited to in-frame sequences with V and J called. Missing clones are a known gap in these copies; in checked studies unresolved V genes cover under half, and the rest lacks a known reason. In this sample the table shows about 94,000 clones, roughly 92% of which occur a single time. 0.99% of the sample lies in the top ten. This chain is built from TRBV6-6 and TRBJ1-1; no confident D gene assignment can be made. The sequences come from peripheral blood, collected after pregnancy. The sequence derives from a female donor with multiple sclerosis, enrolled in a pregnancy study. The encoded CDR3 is CASSYAEGLNTEAFF. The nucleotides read TGTGCCAGCAGTTACGCCGAGGGATTGAACACTGAAGCTTTCTTT.